Below, 20 T cell receptor beta chains from the same sample are listed, as sequenced in a study of T cell changes during pregnancy in multiple sclerosis. The protocol was immunoSEQ multiplex PCR, while the TCRdb copy is restricted to in-frame clones and leaves out a portion. The sample contains 40,000 to 50,000 clones, 89% of which appear only once. The input for sequencing was CD4+ T cells from peripheral blood mononuclear cells, taken in the first trimester of pregnancy. These receptors were obtained from a female donor with multiple sclerosis, enrolled in a pregnancy study.

The chain is built from TRBV30 and TRBJ2-3; 10 bases fit TRBD2. This CDR3 contains 13 residues. The V gene end was trimmed by 2 bases and the J gene end by 4 bases; junction bases not matched to a gene: 0. From germline, CDR1 is GTSNPN and CDR2 SVGIG (reference sequence). The CDR3 DNA is TGTGCCTGGAGTCTAGCGGGAGCAGATACGCAGTATTTT. Translation: CAWSLAGADTQYF.

The chain combines TRBV5-1 with TRBJ1-1, with D perhaps matching TRBD1 (6 bases). V lost 3 bases, J lost 1 base, and 7 bases lay in between. Per the germline V gene, CDR1 is SGHRS and CDR2 is YFSETQ. The CDR3 extends over 13 amino acids. This CDR3 is CASSYRANTEAFF. In DNA form, the CDR3 reads TGCGCCAGCAGCTACAGGGCGAACACTGAAGCTTTCTTT.

This clone has just one count. The genes are TRBV6-5 and TRBJ1-3; 7 bases line up with TRBD1. The V gene's germline CDR1 is MNHEY and CDR2 SVGAGI. This CDR3 is built from 14 residues. V gave up 6 bases and J gave up 7 bases; unmatched junction bases: 9. CDR3 bases: TGTGCCAGCAGGAACCCCGACAGGGCCAACACCATATATTTT. Amino acid sequence: CASRNPDRANTIYF.

This clone was counted between two and nine times. The rearrangement joins TRBV25-1 to TRBJ1-2; 12 nucleotides align to TRBD1. Per germline, CDR1 MGHDK and CDR2 SYGVNS. With V trimmed by 5 bases and J by 8 bases, 12 bases remained unmatched. This CDR3 spans 16 amino acids. CDR3 region: CASSPWDRGRREGYTF. CDR3 coding DNA: TGTGCCAGCAGTCCTTGGGACAGGGGGCGCCGAGAGGGCTACACCTTC.

The rearrangement uses TRBV9 and TRBJ2-5; 8 bases fit TRBD2. Germline loops: CDR1 SGDLS, CDR2 YYNGEE. This CDR3 spans 13 amino acids. The CDR3 nucleotides are TGTCCGGGAGGGCCGAGAAACCAAGAGACCCAGTACTTC. Translation: CPGGPRNQETQYF.

The chain links TRBV2 to TRBJ1-6; the D gene is possibly TRBD1 (5 bases). The CDR3 spans 14 residues. Trimming removed 4 bases from V and 7 bases from J, with 11 bases in between. Germline V lookup: CDR1 SNHLY, CDR2 FYNNEI. CDR3 nucleotides: TGTGCCAGCAGTGGGGCGGAGGGGAATTCACCCCTCCACTTT. It yields the protein CASSGAEGNSPLHF.

The genes are TRBV2 and TRBJ1-5; D is unclear. V lost 5 bases and J lost 3, with 8 bases in between. The length of the CDR3 is 13 residues. Per germline, CDR1 SNHLY and CDR2 FYNNEI. Written as DNA, the CDR3 is TGTGCCAGCAGTCCGGAGTTCAATCAGCCCCAGCATTTT. This codes for CASSPEFNQPQHF.

The J gene is TRBJ1-3, the V gene TRBV30; 9 bases are a match to TRBD1. This CDR3 has 18 amino acids. Germline V lookup: CDR1 GTSNPN, CDR2 SVGIG (reference sequence). Losses at the gene ends were 8 bases for V and 0 bases for J; bases not matched to a gene: 17. CDR3 protein: CAQLGTVTGGLSGNTIYF. As DNA, the CDR3 is TGTGCCCAACTAGGGACCGTGACAGGGGGTCTCTCTGGAAACACCATATATTTT.

The rearrangement links TRBV25-1 to TRBJ1-1; D is unclear. This CDR3 spans 12 amino acids. CDR1 and CDR2 from the germline V gene are MGHDK and SYGVNS. The V gene lost 7 bases and the J gene lost 1 base, with 7 bases spanning the gap. In DNA form, the CDR3 reads TGTGCCAGCAAACAGACGAACACTGAAGCTTTCTTT. As protein: CASKQTNTEAFF.

The chain employs TRBV11-2 and TRBJ2-7; D not resolved. This CDR3 is built from 14 residues. Germline V lookup: CDR1 SGHAT, CDR2 FQNNGV. V was trimmed by 4 bases and J by 2 bases, leaving 12 bases between them. CDR3 sequence reads: CASSSLRHPYEQYF. CDR3 nucleotides: TGTGCCAGCAGCTCCTTGCGCCACCCCTACGAGCAGTACTTC.

The chain combines TRBV5-1 with TRBJ2-3; D perhaps matches TRBD1 (7 bases). Germline lookup yields CDR1 SGHRS and CDR2 YFSETQ. The CDR3 sequence is 16 residues long. V was shortened by 1 base and J by 4 bases, with 16 bases between the two germline ends. DNA of the CDR3: TGCGCCAGCAGCTTGCAGGGGGGAGTGGGGGCAGATACGCAGTATTTT. Protein product: CASSLQGGVGADTQYF.

V is TRBV19 and J is TRBJ2-1; 13 positions match TRBD2. V lost 1 base and J lost 0; bases outside the gene matches: 9. Germline-derived CDR1 and CDR2 are LNHDA and SQIVND (reference sequence). This CDR3 has 20 residues. The DNA of the CDR3 is TGTGCCAGTAGTATAGGGCTACTAGCGGGAGGGAGTAGCTCCTACAATGAGCAGTTCTTC. It translates to CASSIGLLAGGSSSYNEQFF.

The rearrangement joins TRBV5-1 to TRBJ1-4, with TRBD1 matching 9 bases. The CDR3 contains 14 residues. V lost 0 bases to trimming and J lost 6 bases; unmatched junction nucleotides: 0. Per germline, CDR1 SGHRS and CDR2 YFSETQ. CDR3 residues: CASSLGQGDEKLFF. The DNA for the CDR3 is TGCGCCAGCAGCTTGGGACAGGGGGATGAAAAACTGTTTTTT.

V and J are TRBV10-3 and TRBJ2-3, with 8 bases fitting TRBD2. This CDR3 is 13 amino acids long. Germline V gene lookup returns CDR1 ENHRY and CDR2 SYGVKD. V was pared by 6 bases and J by 4 bases, with 3 bases of the junction left unmatched. CDR3 in amino acids: CAISPGLADTQYF. CDR3 DNA: TGTGCCATCAGCCCGGGACTAGCAGATACGCAGTATTTT.

CDR3 bases: TGTGCCAGCAGCATGACAGGGCCGCAAACAGCCCAGCATTTT. It specifies CASSMTGPQTAQHF. V usage is TRBV6-1 and J usage is TRBJ1-5, with 7 bases matching TRBD1. V lost 6 bases to trimming and J lost 11 bases; unmatched junction nucleotides: 13. Germline CDR1 MNHNS, CDR2 SASEGT. The CDR3 is 14 residues long.

This chain connects TRBV9 to TRBJ1-3; weak D call: TRBD1 (5 bases). The V end was cut by 3 bases, the J end by 0 bases, with 7 bases between. The CDR3 runs to 14 residues. The germline gives CDR1 SGDLS, CDR2 YYNGEE. The CDR3 sequence: CASSGGSSGNTIYF. CDR3 nucleotides: TGTGCCAGCAGCGGGGGCAGCTCTGGAAACACCATATATTTT. Combining the CDR3 with reference TRBV9 and TRBJ1-3 gives the whole variable domain DSGVTQTPKHLITATGQRVTLRCSPRSGDLSVYWYQQSLDQGLQFLIQYYNGEERAKGNILERFSAQQFPDLHSELNLSSLELGDSALYFCASSGGSSGNTIYFGEGSWLTVV.

The V call is TRBV7-9, the J call TRBJ2-3, with D possibly being TRBD2 (7 bases). The V end was cut by 8 bases, the J end by 2 bases, with 20 bases between. The germline CDR1 and CDR2 sequences are SEHNR and FQNEAQ (reference sequence). The length of the CDR3 is 16 residues. The CDR3 loop reads CASFRSGTTITDTQYF. The CDR3 coding sequence is TGTGCCAGCTTTCGGAGCGGGACAACGATCACAGATACGCAGTATTTT. The full variable domain, rest sourced from reference TRBV7-9 and TRBJ2-3, is DTGVSQNPRHKITKRGQNVTFRCDPISEHNRLYWYRQTLGQGPEFLTYFQNEAQLEKSRLLSDRFSAERPKGSFSTLEIQRTEQGDSAMYLCASFRSGTTITDTQYFGPGTRLTVL.

The chain is built from TRBV11-2 and TRBJ2-3, with 11 bases identical to TRBD2. The CDR3 is 15 amino acids. Germline V gene sequence: CDR1 SGHAT, CDR2 FQNNGV. The ends lost 5 bases at V and 2 bases at J; junction bases unmatched: 3. The CDR3 region is CASSVSGRDTDTQYF. In nucleotides, the CDR3 is TGTGCCAGCAGCGTTAGCGGGAGGGACACAGATACGCAGTATTTT. Combining the CDR3 with reference TRBV11-2 and TRBJ2-3 gives the whole variable domain EAGVAQSPRYKIIEKRQSVAFWCNPISGHATLYWYQQILGQGPKLLIQFQNNGVVDDSQLPKDRFSAERLKGVDSTLKIQPAKLEDSAVYLCASSVSGRDTDTQYFGPGTRLTVL.

This clone was seen a single time. V is TRBV9 and J is TRBJ2-5; D not certain. The germline V gene has CDR1 SGDLS and CDR2 YYNGEE. The V gene lost 0 bases and the J gene lost 2 bases, with 5 bases spanning the gap. This CDR3 has 13 residues. CDR3 bases: TGTGCCAGCAGCGTAGATCTACAAGAGACCCAGTACTTC. Amino acids: CASSVDLQETQYF. The complete variable domain, with remaining parts taken from reference TRBV9 and TRBJ2-5, reads DSGVTQTPKHLITATGQRVTLRCSPRSGDLSVYWYQQSLDQGLQFLIQYYNGEERAKGNILERFSAQQFPDLHSELNLSSLELGDSALYFCASSVDLQETQYFGPGTRLLVL.

The chain links TRBV19 to TRBJ2-2; 11 positions agree with TRBD2. There are 15 residues in the CDR3. The germline V gene encodes CDR1 LNHDA and CDR2 SQIVND (reference sequence). The trim removed 5 bases at V and 7 bases at J, leaving 6 bases unmatched. CDR3 in amino acids: CASSYLAGGFGELFF. The CDR3 DNA reads as TGTGCCAGTAGTTATTTAGCGGGAGGGTTCGGGGAGCTGTTTTTT.